Listed here are 30 T cell receptor beta chains from one sample, sequenced in a study of somatic mutations in T cells in chronic GVHD (TCRdb year 2020). The library came from the immunoSEQ multiplex PCR assay. This is the immuneACCESS table as TCRdb keeps it, with only in-frame sequences that have V and J called. A part of the clones is gone; compared with another copy, unresolved V genes explain less than half, and the rest is unexplained. This sample lists about 14,000 clones; around 73% were detected once. The ten largest account for about 30% of the sample. Source material: Vbeta20-negative CD4+ T cells from blood. The cell subset or site label, as the study defines it: CD4+ T cells sorted as TCR Vbeta20 negative by flow cytometry. The receptor set was obtained from a male patient aged 50 to 59 with chronic graft-versus-host disease. After a transplant, certain T cells may trace back to the graft donor.

V is TRBV7-8 and J is TRBJ2-3, with 8 bases that match TRBD2. CDR1 is SGHVS and CDR2 is FQNEAQ in the germline V gene. V was clipped by 0 bases and J by 7 bases; unmatched bases: 6. The CDR3 sequence is 15 residues long. The CDR3 region has the DNA TGTGCCAGCAGCTTAGCCGCCTGGACTAGCAATACGCAGTATTTT. This translates into CASSLAAWTSNTQYF.

The J gene is TRBJ2-5, the V gene TRBV7-2, with 9 nucleotides matching TRBD2. Germline CDR1 is SGHTA and CDR2 is FQGNSA. This CDR3 spans 15 amino acids. Trimming cost V 3 bases and J 5 bases; bases outside gene matches: 7. The CDR3 is CASSFQAGGMETQYF. CDR3 bases: TGTGCCAGCAGCTTTCAGGCGGGGGGGATGGAGACCCAGTACTTC.

V is TRBV28 and J is TRBJ2-1; a weak D match, TRBD2 (5 bases). Germline V gene data show CDR1 as MDHEN and CDR2 as SYDVKM. Trimming removed 6 bases at V and 10 bases at J, with 19 bases between. This CDR3 has 14 residues. CDR3 region: CASSPTINSQEQFF. The CDR3 DNA reads as TGTGCCAGCAGCCCGACTATTAATAGTCAGGAGCAGTTCTTC.

This clone has only a few counts. The V and J genes are TRBV2 and TRBJ1-2, with D maybe TRBD1 (6 bases). Trimming took off 7 bases at V and 10 bases at J, with 22 bases between the two ends. Germline-derived CDR1 and CDR2 are SNHLY and FYNNEI. This CDR3 is built from 14 residues. CDR3 nucleotide sequence: TGTGCCAGCACTGTATCGGGGACAACTCATGACTACACCTTC. Protein: CASTVSGTTHDYTF.

The chain employs TRBV5-6 and TRBJ1-4; 7 bases are shared with TRBD1. CDR1 is SGHDT, CDR2 YYEEEE, per germline. The CDR3 runs to 14 residues. V was clipped by 5 bases and J by 4 bases; unmatched bases: 5. The CDR3 nucleotides are TGTGCCAGCAGAGGGGGCGCAAATAATGAAAAACTGTTTTTT. Protein sequence: CASRGGANNEKLFF.

The chain has TRBV11-2 and TRBJ1-1, with TRBD1 identical over 9 bases. The CDR3 is 15 residues long. Germline loops: CDR1 SGHAT, CDR2 FQNNGV. Unmatched junction bases numbered 6, after V lost 6 bases and J lost 1 base. CDR3 DNA sequence: TGTGCCAGCAGATCCTCGACAGGGGGGAACACTGAAGCTTTCTTT. Its protein is CASRSSTGGNTEAFF.

The genes are TRBV5-6 and TRBJ2-7, with D tentatively TRBD1 (5 bases). V lost 3 bases and J 2 bases, leaving 18 bases between the germline ends. The germline CDR1 and CDR2 sequences are SGHDT and YYEEEE. This CDR3 comprises 16 residues. The DNA of the CDR3 is TGTGCCAGCAGCTCCGCCCTAGGGGCTTTTACCTACGAGCAGTACTTC. This codes for CASSSALGAFTYEQYF.

The chain has TRBV7-9 and TRBJ2-1, with 12 bases that match TRBD2. This CDR3 region has 19 residues. CDR1 is SEHNR and CDR2 is FQNEAQ in the germline V gene (reference sequence). The trim removed 5 bases at V and 7 bases at J, leaving 18 bases unmatched. CDR3 DNA: TGTGCCAGCAGCGTCTCTAGCGGGGGGGCTTTCCTTGATGTTAATGAGCAGTTCTTC. Translation gives CASSVSSGGAFLDVNEQFF.

This clone was counted once. V usage is TRBV7-2 and J usage is TRBJ2-3; the D gene is possibly TRBD1 (6 bases). The CDR3 has 16 residues. V dropped 2 bases and J dropped 6 bases, with 18 bases sitting between them. CDR1 is SGHTA, CDR2 FQGNSA, per germline. The CDR3 sequence: CASSLWGPAYVDTQYF. The CDR3 nucleotides read TGTGCCAGCAGCTTATGGGGGCCGGCTTATGTGGATACGCAGTATTTT.

V and J are TRBV10-3 and TRBJ1-1; weak D call: TRBD1 (6 bases). With 0 bases removed from V and 4 bases from J, the gap between germline ends came to 15 bases. Per germline, CDR1 ENHRY and CDR2 SYGVKD. The CDR3 runs 16 residues. This chain's CDR3 is CAISESLGGRGTEAFF. In DNA, the CDR3 is TGTGCCATCAGTGAGTCGCTGGGGGGGCGCGGCACTGAAGCTTTCTTT.

The rearrangement uses TRBV7-9 and TRBJ2-7; TRBD1 is a possible D gene (5 bases). This CDR3 has 15 amino acids. Germline CDR1 reads SEHNR; CDR2 reads FQNEAQ (reference sequence). V was shortened by 5 bases and J by 6 bases, with 20 bases between the two germline ends. The CDR3: CASSPPAGKSAEQYF. The DNA for the CDR3 is TGTGCCAGCAGCCCGCCTGCAGGGAAATCGGCCGAGCAGTACTTC.

The chain couples TRBV5-5 to TRBJ1-6; D ambiguous. The V and J ends lost 4 bases and 2 bases respectively, with 16 bases between them. CDR1 and CDR2 from the germline V gene are SGHKS and YYEKEE (reference sequence). This CDR3 has 17 residues. The CDR3 region is CASSRGGLRAYNSPLHF. Written as DNA, the CDR3 is TGTGCCAGCAGCAGAGGCGGGTTAAGGGCCTATAATTCACCCCTCCACTTT.

V and J are TRBV29-1 and TRBJ2-3; D possibly corresponds to TRBD2 (5 bases). The V gene lost 4 bases and the J gene lost 4 bases, with 15 bases spanning the gap. The CDR3 length is 14 residues. The germline V gene has CDR1 SQVTM and CDR2 ANQGSEA. The CDR3 DNA reads TGCAGCGTTGGGGGAACCGGGGTAGCAGATACGCAGTATTTT. It specifies CSVGGTGVADTQYF.

This chain connects TRBV6-1 to TRBJ2-5, with 9 bases aligning to TRBD1. Germline CDR1 is MNHNS and CDR2 is SASEGT. The V segment lost 8 bases and the J segment 5 bases; nucleotides outside the gene matches: 9. The CDR3 has 14 amino acids. CDR3 nucleotides: TGTGCCAGCGATGGAACAGGGGGCAAGGAGACCCAGTACTTC. This translates into CASDGTGGKETQYF.

This sequence joins TRBV30 and TRBJ2-1, with a weak D call TRBD2 (5 bases). V lost 2 bases and J lost 6, with 11 bases in between. The germline V gene encodes CDR1 GTSNPN and CDR2 SVGIG (reference sequence). This CDR3 contains 13 residues. This chain's CDR3 is CAWSHLGINEQFF. The CDR3 coding sequence is TGTGCCTGGAGTCATCTCGGGATCAATGAGCAGTTCTTC.

The rearrangement links TRBV5-6 to TRBJ1-3; 7 positions agree with TRBD1. This CDR3 region has 17 residues. Trimming at V came to 2 bases and at J to 2 bases, leaving 10 bases not matched to a gene. CDR1 is SGHDT, CDR2 YYEEEE, per germline. In DNA form, the CDR3 reads TGTGCCAGCAGCTTTCTCGGGACAGCAGGGACTGGAAACACCATATATTTT. It specifies CASSFLGTAGTGNTIYF.

The gene calls are TRBV6-5 and TRBJ1-6, with TRBD1 matching 8 bases. The CDR3 has 15 amino acids. With V trimmed by 2 bases and J by 7 bases, 4 bases remained unmatched. Germline V CDR1 and CDR2: MNHEY, SVGAGI. The CDR3 DNA is TGTGCCAGCAGTTACCGGGGACAGGTGAATTCACCCCTCCACTTT. Its translation is CASSYRGQVNSPLHF.

The rearrangement uses TRBV7-3 and TRBJ2-3, with D perhaps TRBD1 (6 bases). Trimming took 5 bases from V and 2 from J, leaving 20 bases between them. CDR3 length: 17 residues. Germline V lookup: CDR1 SGHTA, CDR2 FQGTGA. CDR3 DNA sequence: TGTGCCAGCAGCCACGGGTCCGGCAGGGGTCTCACAGATACGCAGTATTTT. This gives the protein CASSHGSGRGLTDTQYF.

The chain joins TRBV28 to TRBJ1-1; TRBD1 might be the D (5 bases). The CDR3 is 13 residues long. Trimming took 8 bases from V and 4 from J, leaving 14 bases between them. CDR1 MDHEN and CDR2 SYDVKM come from the germline V gene. CDR3 bases: TGTGCCAGCCACCTGGCGGGGGTCACTGAAGCTTTCTTT. Translated: CASHLAGVTEAFF.

V and J are TRBV6-5 and TRBJ2-1; the match to TRBD1 covers 7 bases. The germline gives CDR1 MNHEY, CDR2 SVGAGI. The CDR3 spans 15 residues. After removal of 0 bases from V and 2 bases from J, the junction contained 1 base not matched to a gene. CDR3 coding DNA: TGTGCCAGCAGTTACTCGGGACAGCCCTACAATGAGCAGTTCTTC. It yields the protein CASSYSGQPYNEQFF.

The rearrangement uses TRBV5-4 and TRBJ2-3; D unresolved. V dropped 4 bases and J dropped 6 bases, with 12 bases sitting between them. The CDR3 spans 13 residues. CDR1 SGHNT and CDR2 YYREEE come from the germline V gene (reference sequence). CDR3 in amino acids: CASSPLGGDTQYF. CDR3 sequence (DNA): TGTGCCAGCAGCCCCCTAGGCGGTGATACGCAGTATTTT.

The V gene is TRBV11-3, the J gene TRBJ2-1; tentatively, D is TRBD1 (5 bases). The CDR3 contains 13 residues. Per the germline V gene, CDR1 is SGHNT and CDR2 is YENEEA. V lost 4 bases and J lost 6, with 10 bases in between. The CDR3 nucleotides are TGTGCCAGCAGCTACGACAGACTCAATGAGCAGTTCTTC. Protein product: CASSYDRLNEQFF.

The V gene is TRBV6-5, the J gene TRBJ1-1; the match to TRBD1 covers 10 bases. Germline V gives CDR1 MNHEY, CDR2 SVGAGI. Germline trimming cut 6 bases from V and 4 bases from J; bases unmatched to any gene: 8. The CDR3 covers 15 residues. The CDR3 DNA reads TGTGCCAGCAGCCAGACAGGGGGCACGGTCACTGAAGCTTTCTTT. Protein sequence: CASSQTGGTVTEAFF.

The chain combines TRBV27 with TRBJ1-2; a possible D gene is TRBD1 (5 bases). The CDR3 is made up of 14 amino acids. CDR1 is MNHEY, CDR2 SMNVEV, per germline (reference sequence). Trimming took 2 bases from V and 3 from J, leaving 10 bases between them. CDR3 in amino acids: CASSLQGGYYGYTF. The CDR3 DNA sequence: TGTGCCAGCAGTTTACAGGGTGGGTACTATGGCTACACCTTC.

The chain recombines TRBV9 with TRBJ1-6; D perhaps matches TRBD1 (6 bases). Germline V gene sequence: CDR1 SGDLS, CDR2 YYNGEE. With 0 bases removed from V and 8 bases from J, the gap between germline ends came to 18 bases. The CDR3 has 17 residues. The CDR3: CASSVGLGGGRDSPLHF. DNA for the CDR3: TGTGCCAGCAGCGTAGGGTTAGGCGGGGGCAGGGATTCACCCCTCCACTTT.

This clone was picked up one time. V and J are TRBV11-2 and TRBJ2-7, with TRBD1 as a possible D gene (5 bases). The CDR3 sequence is 13 residues long. Trimming removed 5 bases from V and 12 bases from J, with 20 bases in between. CDR1 is SGHAT, CDR2 FQNNGV, per germline. The CDR3 DNA sequence: TGTGCCAGCAGCCCGGCCGCCACAGGAGCCCGGTACTTC. Its protein product is CASSPAATGARYF.

This rearrangement joins TRBV12-2 to TRBJ1-5; the table's D call, TRBD1, was not checked against the DNA. TRBV12-2 is termed a pseudogene. CDR3 length: 19 residues. The CDR3 protein is CASRLPEGQGVRSNQPQHF. The CDR3 nucleotides read TGTGCAAGTCGCTTACCCGAGGGACAGGGGGTTAGAAGCAATCAGCCCCAGCATTTT.

On this clone: At one end, the junction sequence differs from germline, possibly due to a read error. The gene calls are TRBV2 and TRBJ2-1; the D gene is possibly TRBD2 (5 bases). CDR1 is SNHLY and CDR2 is FYNNEI in the germline V gene. The CDR3 has 14 residues. CDR3 nucleotide sequence: TGTGCCAGCAGTCCGAGGGAGACAATGAATGGGCAGTTCTTC. Translated, it gives CASSPRETMNGQFF. Together with reference TRBV2 and TRBJ2-1, the CDR3 gives the full variable domain: EPEVTQTPSHQVTQMGQEVILRCVPISNHLYFYWYRQILGQKVEFLVSFYNNEISEKSEIFDDQFSVERPDGSNFTLKIRSTKLEDSAMYFCASSPRETMNGQFFGPGTRLTVL.

The chain joins TRBV9 to TRBJ2-2; D might be TRBD1 (6 bases). This CDR3 has 15 residues. CDR1 SGDLS and CDR2 YYNGEE come from the germline V gene. Trimming removed 4 bases from V and 1 base from J, with 11 bases in between. For the CDR3, the DNA is TGTGCCAGCAGCCCAAGAGGGGGGAACACCGGGGAGCTGTTTTTT. Translating gives CASSPRGGNTGELFF.

The V call is TRBV7-2, the J call TRBJ1-1; unclear D gene. Germline CDR1 SGHTA, CDR2 FQGNSA. The CDR3 is 14 amino acids. V was shortened by 5 bases and J by 0 bases, with 10 bases between the two germline ends. Here the CDR3 DNA reads TGTGCCAGCAGCGGCCGGGTCCTGAACACTGAAGCTTTCTTT. This gives the protein CASSGRVLNTEAFF.